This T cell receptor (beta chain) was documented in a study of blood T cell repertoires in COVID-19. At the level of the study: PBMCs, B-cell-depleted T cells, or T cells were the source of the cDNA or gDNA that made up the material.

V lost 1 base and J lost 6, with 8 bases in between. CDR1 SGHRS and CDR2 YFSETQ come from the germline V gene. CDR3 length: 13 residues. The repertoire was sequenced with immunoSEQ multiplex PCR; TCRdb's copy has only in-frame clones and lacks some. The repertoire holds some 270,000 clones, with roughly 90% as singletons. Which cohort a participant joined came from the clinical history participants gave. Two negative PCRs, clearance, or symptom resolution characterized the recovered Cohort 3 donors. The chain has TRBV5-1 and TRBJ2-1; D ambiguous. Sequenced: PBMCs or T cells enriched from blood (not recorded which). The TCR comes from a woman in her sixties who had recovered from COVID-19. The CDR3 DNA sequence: TGCGCCAGCAGCTTGTTTAGTGTCAATGAGCAGTTCTTC. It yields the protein CASSLFSVNEQFF.